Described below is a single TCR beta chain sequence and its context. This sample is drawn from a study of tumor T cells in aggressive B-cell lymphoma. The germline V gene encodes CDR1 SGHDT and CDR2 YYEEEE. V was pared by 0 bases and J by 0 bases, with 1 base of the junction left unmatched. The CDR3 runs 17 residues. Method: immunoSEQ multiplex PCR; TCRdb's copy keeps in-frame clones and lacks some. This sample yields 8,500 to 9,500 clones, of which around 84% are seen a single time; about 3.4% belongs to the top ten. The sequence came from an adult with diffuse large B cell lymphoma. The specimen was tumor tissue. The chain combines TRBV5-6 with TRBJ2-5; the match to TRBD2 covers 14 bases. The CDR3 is CASSLGLAGGYQETQYF. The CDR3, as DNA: TGTGCCAGCAGCTTGGGACTAGCGGGGGGGTACCAAGAGACCCAGTACTTC.